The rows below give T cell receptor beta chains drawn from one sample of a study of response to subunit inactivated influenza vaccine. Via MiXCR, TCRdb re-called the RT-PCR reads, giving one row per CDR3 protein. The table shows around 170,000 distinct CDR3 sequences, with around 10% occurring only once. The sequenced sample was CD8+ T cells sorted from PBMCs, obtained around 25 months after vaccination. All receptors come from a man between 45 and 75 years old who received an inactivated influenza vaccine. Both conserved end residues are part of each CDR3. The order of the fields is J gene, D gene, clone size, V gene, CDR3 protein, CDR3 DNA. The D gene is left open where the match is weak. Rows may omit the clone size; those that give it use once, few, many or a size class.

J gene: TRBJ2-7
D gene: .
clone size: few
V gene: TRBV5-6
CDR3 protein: CASSPGTLSYEQYF
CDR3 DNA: TGTGCCAGCAGCCCCGGGACACTCTCCTACGAGCAGTACTTC

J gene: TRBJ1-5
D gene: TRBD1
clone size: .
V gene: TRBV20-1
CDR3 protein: CSARDLGQFSNQPQHF
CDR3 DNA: TGCAGTGCTAGAGATTTGGGACAGTTTAGCAATCAGCCCCAGCATTTT

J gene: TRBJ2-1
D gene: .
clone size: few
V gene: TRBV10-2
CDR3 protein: CASSVGNSYNEQFF
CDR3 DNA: TGCGCCAGCAGTGTTGGGAATTCCTACAATGAGCAGTTCTTC

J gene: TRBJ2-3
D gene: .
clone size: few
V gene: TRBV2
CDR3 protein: CASSAGTRTDTQYF
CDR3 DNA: TGTGCCAGCAGTGCCGGGACAAGAACAGATACGCAGTATTTT

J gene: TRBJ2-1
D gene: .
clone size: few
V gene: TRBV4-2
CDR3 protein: CASSPAEGNYYNEQFF
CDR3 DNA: TGTGCCAGCAGCCCGGCGGAGGGAAATTACTACAATGAGCAGTTCTTC

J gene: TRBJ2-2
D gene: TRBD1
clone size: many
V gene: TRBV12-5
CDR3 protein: CASGSGQGPIGELFF
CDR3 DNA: TGTGCTAGTGGTTCTGGACAGGGGCCCATCGGGGAGCTGTTTTTT

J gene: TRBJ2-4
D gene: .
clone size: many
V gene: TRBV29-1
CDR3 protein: CSVGSSRDIQYF
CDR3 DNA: TGCAGCGTTGGGTCATCTAGGGACATTCAGTACTTC

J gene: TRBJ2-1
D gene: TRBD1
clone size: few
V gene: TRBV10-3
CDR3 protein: CAISEGDRVYNEQFF
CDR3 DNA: TGTGCCATCAGTGAGGGGGACAGGGTCTACAATGAGCAGTTCTTC

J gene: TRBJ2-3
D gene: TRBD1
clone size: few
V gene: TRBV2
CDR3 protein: CASIPGQGRDFSTDTQYF
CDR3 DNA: TGTGCCAGCATCCCCGGACAGGGGCGGGACTTTAGCACAGATACGCAGTATTTT

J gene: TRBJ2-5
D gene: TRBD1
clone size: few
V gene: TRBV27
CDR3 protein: CASSLLGTGEEETQYF
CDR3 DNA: TGTGCCAGCAGTTTATTGGGGACAGGAGAAGAAGAGACCCAGTACTTC

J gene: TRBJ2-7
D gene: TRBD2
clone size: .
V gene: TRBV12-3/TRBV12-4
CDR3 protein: CASSFGASGTIEQYF
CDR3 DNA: TGTGCCAGCAGTTTCGGGGCTAGCGGGACTATCGAGCAGTACTTC

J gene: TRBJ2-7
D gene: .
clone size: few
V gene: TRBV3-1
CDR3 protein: CASSHDRTFYEQYF
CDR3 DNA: TGTGCCAGCAGTCACGACAGGACCTTCTACGAGCAGTACTTC

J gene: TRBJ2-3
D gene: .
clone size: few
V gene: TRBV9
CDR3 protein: CASSSRGYVTDTQYF
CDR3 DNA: TGTGCCAGCAGCTCACGGGGTTACGTAACAGATACGCAGTATTTT

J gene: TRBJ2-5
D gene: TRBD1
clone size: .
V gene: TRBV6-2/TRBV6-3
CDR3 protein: CASSSPGQGDQETQYF
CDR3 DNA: TGTGCCAGCAGTTCCCCCGGACAGGGAGACCAAGAGACCCAGTACTTC

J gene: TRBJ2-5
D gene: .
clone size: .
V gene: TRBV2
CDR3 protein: CASTIPEAGGSETQYF
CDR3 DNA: TGTGCCAGCACTATCCCTGAGGCCGGAGGATCGGAGACCCAGTACTTC

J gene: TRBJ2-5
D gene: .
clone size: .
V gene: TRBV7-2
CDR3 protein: CASSYSSGPIPGETQYF
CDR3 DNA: TGTGCCAGCAGCTATTCATCGGGGCCTATACCAGGAGAGACCCAGTACTTC

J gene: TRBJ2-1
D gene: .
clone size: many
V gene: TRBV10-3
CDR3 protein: CAISVTNYNEQFF
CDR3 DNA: TGTGCCATCAGTGTGACTAACTACAATGAGCAGTTCTTC

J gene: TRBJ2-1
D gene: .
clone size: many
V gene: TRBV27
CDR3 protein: CASSLGGSYNEQFF
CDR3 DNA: TGTGCCAGCAGTCTGGGGGGCTCCTACAATGAGCAGTTCTTC

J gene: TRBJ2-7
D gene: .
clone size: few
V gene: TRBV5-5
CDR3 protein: CASSYGGGDYEQYF
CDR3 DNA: TGTGCCAGCAGCTACGGAGGTGGGGATTACGAGCAGTACTTC

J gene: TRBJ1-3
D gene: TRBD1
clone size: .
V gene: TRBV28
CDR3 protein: CASSRDRGFTGNTIYF
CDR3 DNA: TGTGCCAGCAGTCGGGACAGGGGATTTACTGGAAACACCATATATTTT

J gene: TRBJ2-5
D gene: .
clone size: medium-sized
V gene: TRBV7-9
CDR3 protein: CASTLGSKIGGETQYF
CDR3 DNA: TGTGCCAGCACCTTAGGATCGAAAATAGGAGGAGAGACCCAGTACTTC

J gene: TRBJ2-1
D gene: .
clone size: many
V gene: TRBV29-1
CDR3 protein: CSASGGSSYNEQFF
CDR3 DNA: TGCAGCGCCTCTGGGGGGAGCTCCTACAATGAGCAGTTCTTC

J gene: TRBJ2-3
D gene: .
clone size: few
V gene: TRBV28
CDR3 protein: CASRGLRGSSVDTQYF
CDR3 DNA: TGTGCCAGCAGGGGACTTAGGGGGTCGTCTGTGGATACGCAGTATTTT

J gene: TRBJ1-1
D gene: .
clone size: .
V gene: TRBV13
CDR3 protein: CASSERVRGWAEAFF
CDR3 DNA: TGTGCCAGCAGCGAGCGGGTCAGGGGTTGGGCTGAAGCTTTCTTT

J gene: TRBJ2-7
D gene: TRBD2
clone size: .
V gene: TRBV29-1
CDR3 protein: CSVGLESSYEQYF
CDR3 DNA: TGCAGCGTCGGACTAGAGAGCTCCTACGAGCAGTACTTC

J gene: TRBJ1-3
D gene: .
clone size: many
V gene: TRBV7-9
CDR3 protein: CATPGPLDRHSGNTIYF
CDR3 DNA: TGTGCCACGCCCGGTCCGCTGGACCGCCACTCTGGAAACACCATATATTTT

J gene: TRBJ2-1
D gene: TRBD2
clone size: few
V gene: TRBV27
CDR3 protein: CASSLIGGGVNNEQFF
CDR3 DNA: TGTGCCAGCAGTTTAATCGGCGGGGGGGTAAACAATGAGCAGTTCTTC

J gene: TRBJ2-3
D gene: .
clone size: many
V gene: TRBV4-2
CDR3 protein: CASSQESTWTQYF
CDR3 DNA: TGTGCCAGCAGCCAAGAATCAACTTGGACGCAGTATTTT

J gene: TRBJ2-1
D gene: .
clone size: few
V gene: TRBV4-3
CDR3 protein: CASSQDLMGYLANEQFF
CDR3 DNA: TGCGCCAGCAGCCAAGATCTTATGGGATATCTGGCGAATGAGCAGTTCTTC